Shown below are 31 T cell receptor beta chains from a single sample sequenced in a study of CD8+ T cells in alopecia areata. Documented treatment: oral pan-JAK inhibitor, 5-10 mg twice daily. RNA extraction was followed by reverse transcription into cDNA, which acted as the sequencing template. Libraries were prepared by immunoSEQ multiplex PCR; TCRdb keeps only in-frame clonotypes and omits some of them. The data show roughly 280,000 clones, about 62% seen once. Sequencing used CD4+ T cells sorted from blood, obtained at roughly week 52, from a patient treated with tofacitinib. The receptor set was obtained from a human donor with alopecia areata.

This chain links TRBV6-6 with TRBJ2-7, with no clear D. The CDR3 runs to 13 residues. V lost 10 bases and J 1 base, leaving 14 bases between the germline ends. CDR1 is MNHNY and CDR2 is SVGAGI in the germline V gene (reference sequence). This chain's CDR3 is CATKIDTSYEQYF. DNA for the CDR3: TGTGCCACCAAGATAGACACTTCCTACGAGCAGTACTTC.

V gene TRBV15 combines with J gene TRBJ2-3, with D maybe TRBD2 (5 bases). The CDR3 covers 14 residues. V shed 6 bases and J shed 6 bases, with 16 bases lying between them. Germline values: CDR1 LNHNV, CDR2 YYDKDF (reference sequence). The CDR3 protein is CATRKPGIRDTQYF. As DNA, the CDR3 is TGTGCCACCAGAAAACCCGGGATTCGGGATACGCAGTATTTT.

This clone was found a few times. The chain carries TRBV29-1 and TRBJ2-7; tentatively, D is TRBD1 (5 bases). The germline V and J ends were trimmed by 4 bases and 0 bases, with 13 bases remaining between them. Germline-derived CDR1 and CDR2 are SQVTM and ANQGSEA. The CDR3 runs to 14 residues. The DNA of the CDR3 is TGCAGCGTTGGACTGGACATAAGCTCCTACGAGCAGTACTTC. This encodes CSVGLDISSYEQYF.

The V gene is TRBV15, the J gene TRBJ2-2; a weak D match, TRBD2 (7 bases). V was trimmed by 1 base and J by 7 bases, leaving 19 bases between them. This CDR3 comprises 17 residues. CDR1 LNHNV and CDR2 YYDKDF come from the germline V gene (reference sequence). The CDR3 bases are TGTGCCACCAGCAGAGCTCGACGGGGGGCCCCGGGCGGGGAGCTGTTTTTT. Translation: CATSRARRGAPGGELFF. Supplemented by reference TRBV15 and TRBJ2-2, the full variable domain reads DAMVIQNPRYQVTQFGKPVTLSCSQTLNHNVMYWYQQKSSQAPKLLFHYYDKDFNNEADTPDNFQSRRPNTSFCFLDIRSPGLGDTAMYLCATSRARRGAPGGELFFGEGSRLTVL.

This clone showed up just a few times. The rearrangement links TRBV19 to TRBJ1-3; D is unclear. The CDR3 is 13 amino acids. Germline V gene lookup returns CDR1 LNHDA and CDR2 SQIVND (reference sequence). Trimming shortened V by 3 bases and J by 1 base, and 4 bases separated the two germline ends. The CDR3: CASSIASGNTIYF. The DNA for the CDR3 is TGTGCCAGTAGTATCGCGTCTGGAAACACCATATATTTT.

The V and J genes are TRBV29-1 and TRBJ2-1; D might be TRBD2 (6 bases). The V end lost 4 bases, the J end lost 0 bases, and 13 bases lay between the germline ends. In germline, CDR1 is SQVTM, CDR2 ANQGSEA. The CDR3 is made up of 15 amino acids. In nucleotides, the CDR3 is TGCAGCGTTGTGAGGGGCGGGGTCTCCTACAATGAGCAGTTCTTC. This translates into CSVVRGGVSYNEQFF.

About this clone itself: Distinct nucleotide sequences in the sample also encode this CDR3. The chain links TRBV29-1 to TRBJ2-7; D gene ambiguous. Germline loops: CDR1 SQVTM, CDR2 ANQGSEA. The CDR3 runs 10 residues. Between the trimmed V and J ends, which lost 4 bases and 3 bases, there was a span of 4 bases. The CDR3, as DNA: TGCAGCGTTGTGTTCTACGAGCAGTACTTC. Protein: CSVVFYEQYF.

This clone was detected only a few times. At the DNA level, this CDR3 is encoded by other sequences in the same sample as well. CDR3 DNA: TGCAGCGTTGAGTCTGGGGCCAACGTCCTGACTTTC. Its protein is CSVESGANVLTF. The chain links TRBV29-1 to TRBJ2-6; D gene ambiguous. Looked up from germline, CDR1 is SQVTM and CDR2 is ANQGSEA. CDR3 length: 12 residues. The V and J ends lost 3 bases and 1 base respectively, with 1 base between them. Together with reference TRBV29-1 and TRBJ2-6, the CDR3 gives the full variable domain: SAVISQKPSRDICQRGTSLTIQCQVDSQVTMMFWYRQQPGQSLTLIATANQGSEATYESGFVIDKFPISRPNLTFSTLTVSNMSPEDSSIYLCSVESGANVLTFGAGSRLTVL.

In this sample, this clone turned up a few times. The chain employs TRBV15 and TRBJ2-2, with D possibly matching TRBD2 (6 bases). The CDR3 covers 15 residues. Germline V CDR1 and CDR2: LNHNV, YYDKDF (reference sequence). Trimming pared 3 bases from V and 6 bases from J, leaving 14 bases between. The CDR3 spells CATSRPPGGSGELFF. The CDR3 bases are TGTGCCACCAGCAGGCCCCCCGGGGGATCCGGGGAGCTGTTTTTT.

The CDR3 is CASSLGGDYGYTF. The CDR3 DNA follows: TGTGCCAGCAGCTTAGGTGGCGATTATGGCTACACCTTC. The gene calls are TRBV7-9 and TRBJ1-2; D is unclear. The CDR3 has 13 residues. V dropped 1 base and J dropped 5 bases, with 8 bases sitting between them. The germline V gene has CDR1 SEHNR and CDR2 FQNEAQ (reference sequence).

This chain links TRBV15 with TRBJ2-7; TRBD1 agrees at 9 bases. V trimming: 1 base; J trimming: 2 bases; junction bases outside the gene matches: 6. The CDR3 extends over 16 amino acids. Germline CDR1 and CDR2: LNHNV and YYDKDF (reference sequence). For the CDR3, the DNA is TGTGCCACCAGCAGAGTAGTGGGGACAGGGACCTACGAGCAGTACTTC. This sequence encodes CATSRVVGTGTYEQYF.

The chain joins TRBV2 to TRBJ1-1; no clear D. Between the trimmed V and J ends, which lost 4 bases and 5 bases, there was a span of 14 bases. Germline CDR1 reads SNHLY; CDR2 reads FYNNEI. The CDR3 is 14 residues long. The CDR3 reads CASSGNSGETEAFF. Here the CDR3 DNA reads TGTGCCAGCAGTGGGAATTCGGGAGAGACTGAAGCTTTCTTT. The full variable domain, completed using reference TRBV2 and TRBJ1-1, is EPEVTQTPSHQVTQMGQEVILRCVPISNHLYFYWYRQILGQKVEFLVSFYNNEISEKSEIFDDQFSVERPDGSNFTLKIRSTKLEDSAMYFCASSGNSGETEAFFGQGTRLTVV.

This chain connects TRBV25-1 to TRBJ2-1; TRBD2 matches 11 bases. This CDR3 has 17 residues. The V gene's germline CDR1 is MGHDK and CDR2 SYGVNS. The ends lost 4 bases at V and 2 bases at J; junction bases unmatched: 7. CDR3 loop: CASSGIAGGRTYNEQFF. Here the CDR3 DNA reads TGTGCCAGCAGTGGGATAGCGGGGGGGCGCACCTACAATGAGCAGTTCTTC.

The V and J genes are TRBV15 and TRBJ1-4; D call uncertain. The V gene's germline CDR1 is LNHNV and CDR2 YYDKDF (reference sequence). The length of the CDR3 is 14 residues. The germline V and J ends were trimmed by 3 bases and 7 bases, with 12 bases remaining between them. In DNA, the CDR3 is TGTGCCACCAGCAGTAAATCGGTCCTTGAAAAACTGTTTTTT. It yields the protein CATSSKSVLEKLFF.

V and J are TRBV18 and TRBJ2-3; D remains unclear. Germline V gene lookup returns CDR1 KGHSH and CDR2 LQKENI. CDR3 length: 16 amino acids. V was cut by 3 bases and J by 0 bases, with 13 bases left in between. CDR3 sequence reads: CASSPVTVRSTDTQYF. The CDR3 DNA reads TGTGCCAGCTCACCGGTGACGGTACGGAGCACAGATACGCAGTATTTT.

This chain connects TRBV2 to TRBJ2-5; 7 positions agree with TRBD1. J gave up 0 bases and V 6 bases, and 4 bases lay outside the gene matches. Germline V gene lookup returns CDR1 SNHLY and CDR2 FYNNEI. The CDR3 runs 14 residues. The CDR3 protein is CASSPTGNQETQYF. CDR3 DNA: TGTGCCAGCAGCCCGACAGGGAACCAAGAGACCCAGTACTTC.

This clone was counted only a few times. This chain links TRBV10-3 with TRBJ2-4; TRBD1 aligns across 9 bases. V lost 6 bases and J lost 2; bases outside the gene matches: 5. Per the germline V gene, CDR1 is ENHRY and CDR2 is SYGVKD. The CDR3 is made up of 15 amino acids. CDR3 nucleotides: TGTGCCATCAGACCACAGGGGGCGTCCAAAAACATTCAGTACTTC. Amino acid sequence: CAIRPQGASKNIQYF.

This clone was seen more than once but under ten times. The chain is built from TRBV4-3 and TRBJ2-1, with TRBD1 matching over 8 bases. The CDR3 consists of 16 residues. Trimming cost V 2 bases and J 2 bases; bases outside gene matches: 5. Germline values: CDR1 LGHNA, CDR2 YSLEER. DNA of the CDR3: TGCGCCAGCAGCCAAATAGGGACAGGCACCTACAATGAGCAGTTCTTC. As protein: CASSQIGTGTYNEQFF.

This clone appeared a single time. Sequence at one end of the junction differs from germline and may be a read error. The rearrangement links TRBV7-7 to TRBJ2-1, with D perhaps given as TRBD1 or TRBD2 (5 bases each). The CDR3 length is 16 residues. The germline CDR1 and CDR2 sequences are SSHAT and FNYEAQ (reference sequence). Here the CDR3 DNA reads TGTGCTAGCAGCTTAGGGCCAGTTCGGGACGGACATGAGCAGTTCTTC. The encoded protein is CASSLGPVRDGHEQFF.

V is TRBV29-1 and J is TRBJ1-1; 7 bases line up with TRBD1. Per germline, CDR1 SQVTM and CDR2 ANQGSEA. This CDR3 comprises 12 residues. The CDR3 spells CTVTQGNTEAFF. DNA for the CDR3: TGCACCGTCACACAGGGGAATACTGAAGCTTTCTTT.

The table lists this clone with a few counts. V usage is TRBV5-1 and J usage is TRBJ1-2, with TRBD1 identical over 10 bases. The CDR3 spans 14 residues. V lost 5 bases, J lost 7 bases, and 8 bases stayed unmatched. Per the germline V gene, CDR1 is SGHRS and CDR2 is YFSETQ. The CDR3 DNA reads as TGCGCCAGCAGTGGACAGGGGGACATGAGTGGCTACACCTTC. This gives the protein CASSGQGDMSGYTF.

The chain recombines TRBV19 with TRBJ2-3; D not resolved. CDR3 length: 11 amino acids. CDR1 LNHDA and CDR2 SQIVND come from the germline V gene (reference sequence). Trimming removed 7 bases at V and 4 bases at J, with 6 bases between. CDR3 protein: CASTRADTQYF. The DNA for the CDR3 is TGTGCCAGTACTCGGGCAGATACGCAGTATTTT.

The rearrangement links TRBV6-6 to TRBJ2-7; 7 bases agree with TRBD1. The CDR3 covers 14 residues. Trimming removed 7 bases from V and 2 bases from J; junction bases left unmatched: 8. The germline V gene encodes CDR1 MNHNY and CDR2 SVGAGI (reference sequence). CDR3 nucleotide sequence: TGTGCCAGCACCGCAGACAGGGCCCCCTACGAGCAGTACTTC. Amino acids: CASTADRAPYEQYF.

This chain connects TRBV7-9 to TRBJ2-1, with TRBD1 as a possible D gene (5 bases). V shed 5 bases and J shed 5 bases, with 13 bases lying between them. The CDR3 has 14 residues. Germline CDR1 SEHNR, CDR2 FQNEAQ (reference sequence). The DNA of the CDR3 is TGTGCCAGCAGCGAGTCGACAGAGCACAATGAGCAGTTCTTC. Translating it yields CASSESTEHNEQFF.

V is TRBV6-1 and J is TRBJ1-1; 7 bases map to TRBD1. Germline V gene sequence: CDR1 MNHNS, CDR2 SASEGT. The CDR3 is 14 residues long. J lost 4 bases, V lost 6 bases, and 8 bases had no gene match. The CDR3 DNA is TGTGCCAGCAGCAGGGACAGCGGGAGCACTGAAGCTTTCTTT. Protein sequence: CASSRDSGSTEAFF.

The J gene is TRBJ2-3, the V gene TRBV9, with D perhaps TRBD1 (6 bases). This CDR3 has 16 residues. Germline V lookup: CDR1 SGDLS, CDR2 YYNGEE. V dropped 4 bases and J dropped 2 bases, with 17 bases sitting between them. Here the CDR3 DNA reads TGTGCCAGCAGCACCCGGGGACACATCACCACAGATACGCAGTATTTT. It encodes CASSTRGHITTDTQYF.

The V gene is TRBV29-1, the J gene TRBJ1-1; the D is unclear. V was cut by 2 bases and J by 3 bases, with 10 bases left in between. Germline V CDR1 and CDR2: SQVTM, ANQGSEA. This CDR3 has 13 residues. The CDR3 reads CSVERGMDTEAFF. DNA for the CDR3: TGCAGCGTTGAACGGGGTATGGACACTGAAGCTTTCTTT.

This clone was counted only a few times. The chain has TRBV9 and TRBJ2-3; D perhaps matches TRBD2 (6 bases). Trimming removed 0 bases at V and 3 bases at J, with 14 bases between. Germline V gene data show CDR1 as SGDLS and CDR2 as YYNGEE. The length of the CDR3 is 16 residues. The CDR3 DNA reads TGTGCCAGCAGCGTAGGTCGGGGGACGATAACAGATACGCAGTATTTT. Translating it yields CASSVGRGTITDTQYF.

This clone was seen a handful of times. This chain joins TRBV7-9 and TRBJ2-7; 8 nucleotides match TRBD1. The CDR3 is made up of 15 amino acids. The trim removed 3 bases at V and 3 bases at J, leaving 7 bases unmatched. Germline V gene lookup returns CDR1 SEHNR and CDR2 FQNEAQ (reference sequence). The CDR3 DNA is TGTGCCAGCAGCTTCCGCAGGGGGCATGGCTACGAGCAGTACTTC. Translating it yields CASSFRRGHGYEQYF.

In its sample, this clone was seen a few times. The V gene is TRBV13, the J gene TRBJ2-1, with 7 nucleotides matching TRBD1. V dropped 5 bases and J dropped 4; count of bases not matched to a gene: 5. Germline assignment: CDR1 PRHDT and CDR2 FYEKMQ (reference sequence). The CDR3 spans 14 residues. The CDR3 region has the DNA TGTGCCAGCAGCCAGGGGACAGATTACAATGAGCAGTTCTTC. It encodes CASSQGTDYNEQFF. The variable domain in full, completed from reference TRBV13 and TRBJ2-1, reads AAGVIQSPRHLIKEKRETATLKCYPIPRHDTVYWYQQGPGQDPQFLISFYEKMQSDKGSIPDRFSAQQFSDYHSELNMSSLELGDSALYFCASSQGTDYNEQFFGPGTRLTVL.

The genes are TRBV7-8 and TRBJ2-3; TRBD2 aligns across 7 bases. This CDR3 is 16 amino acids long. V lost 1 base to trimming and J lost 1 base; unmatched junction nucleotides: 5. CDR1 is SGHVS, CDR2 FQNEAQ, per germline. In DNA form, the CDR3 reads TGTGCCAGCAGCTTAGGACGAAGCGGGGGCACAGATACGCAGTATTTT. Amino acids: CASSLGRSGGTDTQYF.